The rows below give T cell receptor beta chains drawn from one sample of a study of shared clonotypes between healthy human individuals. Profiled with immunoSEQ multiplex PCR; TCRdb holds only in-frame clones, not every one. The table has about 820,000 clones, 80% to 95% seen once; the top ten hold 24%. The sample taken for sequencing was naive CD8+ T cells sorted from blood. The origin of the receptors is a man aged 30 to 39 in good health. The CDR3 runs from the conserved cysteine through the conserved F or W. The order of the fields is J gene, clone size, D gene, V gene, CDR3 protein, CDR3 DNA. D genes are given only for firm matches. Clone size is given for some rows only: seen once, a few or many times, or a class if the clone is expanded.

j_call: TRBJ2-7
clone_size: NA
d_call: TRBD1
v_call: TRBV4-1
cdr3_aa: CASSLYQGAAYEQYF
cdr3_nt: TGCGCCAGCAGCCTTTACCAGGGGGCAGCCTACGAGCAGTACTTC

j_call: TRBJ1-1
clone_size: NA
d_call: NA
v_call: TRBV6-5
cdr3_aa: CASSYSGRTEAFF
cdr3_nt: TGTGCCAGCAGTTACTCGGGACGCACTGAAGCTTTCTTT

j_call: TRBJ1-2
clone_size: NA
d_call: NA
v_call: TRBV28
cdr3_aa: CASSYYRLTNYGYTF
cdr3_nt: TGTGCCAGCAGTTACTACCGACTTACTAACTATGGCTACACCTTC

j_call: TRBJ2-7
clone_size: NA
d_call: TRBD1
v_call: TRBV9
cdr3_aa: CASSEGTGGYGEQYF
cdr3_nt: TGTGCCAGCAGCGAAGGGACAGGGGGCTATGGCGAGCAGTACTTC

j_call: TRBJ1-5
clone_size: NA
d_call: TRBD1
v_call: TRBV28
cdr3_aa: CASTLRGLVNQPQHF
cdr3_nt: TGTGCCAGCACCCTTAGGGGGCTGGTCAATCAGCCCCAGCATTTT

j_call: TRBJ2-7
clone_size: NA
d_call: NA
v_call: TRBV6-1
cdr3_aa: CASSEGVRYEQYF
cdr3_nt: TGTGCCAGCAGTGAAGGGGTTCGCTACGAGCAGTACTTC

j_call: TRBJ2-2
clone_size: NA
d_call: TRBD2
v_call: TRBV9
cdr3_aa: CASSTPRGGAPTGELFF
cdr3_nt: TGTGCCAGCAGCACCCCCCGGGGAGGGGCCCCCACCGGGGAGCTGTTTTTT

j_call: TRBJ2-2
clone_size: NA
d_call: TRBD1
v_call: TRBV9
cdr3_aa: CASSASWDRGSTSGNTGELFF
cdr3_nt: TGTGCCAGCAGCGCCTCTTGGGACAGGGGGTCGACTAGCGGGAACACCGGGGAGCTGTTTTTT

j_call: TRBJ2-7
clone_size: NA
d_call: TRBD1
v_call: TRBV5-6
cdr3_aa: CASSWKDRDPYEQYF
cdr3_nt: TGTGCCAGCAGCTGGAAGGACAGGGATCCCTACGAGCAGTACTTC

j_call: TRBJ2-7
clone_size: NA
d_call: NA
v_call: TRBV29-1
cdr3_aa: CSVGNTGWTEYEQYF
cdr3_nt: TGCAGCGTTGGAAACACAGGGTGGACAGAATACGAGCAGTACTTC

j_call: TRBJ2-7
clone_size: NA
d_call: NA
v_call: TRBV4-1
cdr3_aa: CASSQATTYEQYF
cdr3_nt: TGCGCCAGCAGCCAAGCTACCACCTACGAGCAGTACTTC

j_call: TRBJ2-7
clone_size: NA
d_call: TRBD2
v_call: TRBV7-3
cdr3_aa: CASSLTGQREDEQYF
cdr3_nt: TGTGCCAGCAGCTTAACGGGCCAGCGGGAGGACGAGCAGTACTTC

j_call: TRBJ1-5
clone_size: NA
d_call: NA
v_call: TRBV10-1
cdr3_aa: CASLPAALDLNQPQHF
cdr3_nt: TGCGCCTCCCTCCCTGCAGCCTTAGACTTAAATCAGCCCCAGCATTTT

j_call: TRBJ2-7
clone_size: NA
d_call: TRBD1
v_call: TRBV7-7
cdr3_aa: CASSFGATDRITYEQYF
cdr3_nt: TGTGCTAGCAGCTTTGGGGCGACGGACAGGATTACCTACGAGCAGTACTTC

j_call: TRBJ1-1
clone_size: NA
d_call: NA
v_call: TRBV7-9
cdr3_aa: CASRGPRTTFF
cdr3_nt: TGTGCCAGCAGAGGACCCAGGACGACTTTCTTT

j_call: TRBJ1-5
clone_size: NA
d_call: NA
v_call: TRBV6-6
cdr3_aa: CASSHQGLGQPQHF
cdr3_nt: TGTGCCAGCAGTCATCAGGGACTCGGACAGCCCCAGCATTTT

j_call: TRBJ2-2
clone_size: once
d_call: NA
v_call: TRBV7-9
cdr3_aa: CASSDLVDTGELFF
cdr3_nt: TGTGCCAGCAGCGACTTAGTGGACACCGGGGAGCTGTTTTTT

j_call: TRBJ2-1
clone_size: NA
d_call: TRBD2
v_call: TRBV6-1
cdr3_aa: CASSERLAGLYNEQFF
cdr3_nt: TGTGCCAGCAGTGAAAGACTAGCGGGACTGTACAATGAGCAGTTCTTC

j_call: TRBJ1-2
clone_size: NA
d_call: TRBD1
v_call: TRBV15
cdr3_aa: CATSSRGGGDGYTF
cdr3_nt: TGTGCCACCAGCAGTCGAGGGGGCGGGGATGGCTACACCTTC

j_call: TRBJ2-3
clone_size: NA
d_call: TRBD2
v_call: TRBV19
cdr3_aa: CASSPWGGSVADTQYF
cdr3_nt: TGTGCCAGTAGTCCCTGGGGCGGGAGTGTCGCAGATACGCAGTATTTT

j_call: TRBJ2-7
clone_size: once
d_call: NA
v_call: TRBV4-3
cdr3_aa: CASSQAEGTVHEQYF
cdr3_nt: TGCGCCAGCAGCCAGGCGGAAGGGACCGTCCACGAGCAGTACTTC

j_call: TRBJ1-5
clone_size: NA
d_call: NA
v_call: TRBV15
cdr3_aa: CATSRRWSNQPQHF
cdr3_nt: TGTGCCACCAGCAGAAGATGGTCTAATCAGCCCCAGCATTTT

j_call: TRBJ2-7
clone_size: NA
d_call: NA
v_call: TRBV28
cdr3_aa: CASSLGRGEQYF
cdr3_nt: TGTGCCAGCAGTTTAGGTCGAGGGGAGCAGTACTTC

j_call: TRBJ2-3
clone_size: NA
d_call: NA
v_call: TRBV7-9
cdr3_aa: CASSPGGTTDTQYF
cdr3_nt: TGTGCCAGCAGCCCCGGCGGGACCACAGATACGCAGTATTTT

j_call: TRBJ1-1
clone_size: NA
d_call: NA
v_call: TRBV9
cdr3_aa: CASSINSGDLNTEAFF
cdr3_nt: TGTGCCAGCAGCATCAATTCAGGAGATTTGAACACTGAAGCTTTCTTT

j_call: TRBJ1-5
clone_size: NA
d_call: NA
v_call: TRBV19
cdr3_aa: CASSISLQGGQPQHF
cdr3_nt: TGTGCCAGTAGTATAAGTCTACAGGGCGGCCAGCCCCAGCATTTT

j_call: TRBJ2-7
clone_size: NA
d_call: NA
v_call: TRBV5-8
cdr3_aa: CASSLAVNSYEQYF
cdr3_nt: TGTGCCAGCAGCTTGGCCGTTAACTCCTACGAGCAGTACTTC

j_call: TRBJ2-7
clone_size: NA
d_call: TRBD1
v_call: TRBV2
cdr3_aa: CASRGQGDEQYF
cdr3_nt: TGTGCCAGCAGGGGACAGGGGGACGAGCAGTACTTC

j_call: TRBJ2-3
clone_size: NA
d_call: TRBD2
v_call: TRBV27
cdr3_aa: CASSLFTAGETTDTQYF
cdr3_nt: TGTGCCAGCAGTTTATTTACAGCGGGGGAGACCACAGATACGCAGTATTTT

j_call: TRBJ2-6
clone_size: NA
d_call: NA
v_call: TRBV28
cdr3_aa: CASSFPRVSRANVLTF
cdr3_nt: TGTGCCAGCAGTTTCCCCAGGGTCTCTCGGGCCAACGTCCTGACTTTC

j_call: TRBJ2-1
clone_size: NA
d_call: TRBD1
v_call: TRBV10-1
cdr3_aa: CASSASRDSYNEQFF
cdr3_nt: TGCGCCAGCAGTGCGTCCCGGGACAGTTACAATGAGCAGTTCTTC

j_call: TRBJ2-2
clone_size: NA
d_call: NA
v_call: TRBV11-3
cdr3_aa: CASSLSPIASGELFF
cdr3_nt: TGTGCCAGCAGCTTATCTCCAATAGCGTCCGGGGAGCTGTTTTTT

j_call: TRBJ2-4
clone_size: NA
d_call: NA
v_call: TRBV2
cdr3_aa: CASRGQLAKNIQYF
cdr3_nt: TGTGCCAGCAGAGGACAGCTAGCCAAAAACATTCAGTACTTC

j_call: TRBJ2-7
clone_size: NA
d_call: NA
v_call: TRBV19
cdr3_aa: CASSSRRDPVEYF
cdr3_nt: TGTGCCAGTAGTTCCCGGAGGGACCCAGTAGAGTACTTC

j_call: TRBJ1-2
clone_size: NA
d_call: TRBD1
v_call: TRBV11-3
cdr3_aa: CASSPAPGTGGLITF
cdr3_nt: TGTGCCAGCAGCCCAGCCCCCGGGACAGGCGGTTTAATTACCTTC

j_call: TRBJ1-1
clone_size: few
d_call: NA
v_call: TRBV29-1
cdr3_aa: CSVESTRDTEAFF
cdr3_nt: TGCAGCGTTGAATCAACTCGGGATACTGAAGCTTTCTTT

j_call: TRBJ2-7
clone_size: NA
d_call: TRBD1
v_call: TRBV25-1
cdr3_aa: CASSESPRGQGISYEQYF
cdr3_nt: TGTGCCAGCAGTGAATCCCCTCGCGGACAGGGGATCTCCTACGAGCAGTACTTC

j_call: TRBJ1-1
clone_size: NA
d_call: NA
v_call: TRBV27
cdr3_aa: CASSWGGDLNTEAFF
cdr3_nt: TGTGCCAGCAGCTGGGGGGGAGATCTGAACACTGAAGCTTTCTTT

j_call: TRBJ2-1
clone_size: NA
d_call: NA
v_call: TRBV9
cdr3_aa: CASSSRPGSEQFF
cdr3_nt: TGTGCCAGCAGCTCCCGTCCAGGATCTGAGCAGTTCTTC

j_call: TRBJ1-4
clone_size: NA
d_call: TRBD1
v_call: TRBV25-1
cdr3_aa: CASSLYGTGAGENEKLFF
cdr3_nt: TGTGCCAGCTCGCTCTATGGGACAGGGGCAGGGGAAAATGAAAAACTGTTTTTT

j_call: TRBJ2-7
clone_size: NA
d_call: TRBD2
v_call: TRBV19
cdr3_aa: CASSGSGRASYEQYF
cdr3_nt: TGTGCCAGTAGTGGGAGCGGGAGGGCCTCATACGAGCAGTACTTC

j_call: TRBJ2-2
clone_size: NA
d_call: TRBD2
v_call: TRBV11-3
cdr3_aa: CASSSVGTSVTGELFF
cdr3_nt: TGTGCCAGCAGCTCTGTGGGGACTAGCGTCACCGGGGAGCTGTTTTTT

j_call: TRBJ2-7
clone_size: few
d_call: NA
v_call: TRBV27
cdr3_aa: CASSLSQSWYEQYF
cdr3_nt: TGTGCCAGCAGTTTATCACAGTCCTGGTACGAGCAGTACTTC

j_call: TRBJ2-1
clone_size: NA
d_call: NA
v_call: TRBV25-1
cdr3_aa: CASSYLGDNEQFF
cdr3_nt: TGTGCCAGCAGTTATCTGGGGGACAATGAGCAGTTCTTC

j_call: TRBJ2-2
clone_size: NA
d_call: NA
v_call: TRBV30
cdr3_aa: CAWSWSVSGELFF
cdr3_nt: TGTGCCTGGAGTTGGTCAGTCTCCGGGGAGCTGTTTTTT

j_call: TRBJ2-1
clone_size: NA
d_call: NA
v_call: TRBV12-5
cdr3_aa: CASGFSTFPNEQFF
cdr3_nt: TGTGCTAGTGGTTTTAGCACCTTCCCTAATGAGCAGTTCTTC

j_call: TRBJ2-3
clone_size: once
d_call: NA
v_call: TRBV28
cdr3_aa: CASSFKRWSTDTQYF
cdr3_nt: TGTGCCAGCAGTTTCAAAAGGTGGAGCACAGATACGCAGTATTTT

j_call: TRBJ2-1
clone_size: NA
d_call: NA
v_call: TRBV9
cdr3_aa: CASSPSRGVVEQFF
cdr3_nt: TGTGCCAGCAGCCCTAGCAGGGGTGTGGTTGAGCAGTTCTTC

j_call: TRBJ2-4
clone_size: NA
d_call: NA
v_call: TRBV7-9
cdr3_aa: CASSLSQGVNIQYF
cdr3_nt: TGTGCCAGCAGCTTGAGTCAGGGTGTAAACATTCAGTACTTC

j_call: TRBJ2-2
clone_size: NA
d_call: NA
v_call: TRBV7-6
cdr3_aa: CASRDRDTGELFF
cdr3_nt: TGTGCCAGCAGGGACAGAGACACCGGGGAGCTGTTTTTT

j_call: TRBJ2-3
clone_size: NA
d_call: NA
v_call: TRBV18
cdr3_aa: CASSPPVRVGTDTQYF
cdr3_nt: TGTGCCAGCTCACCACCTGTGAGAGTTGGCACAGATACGCAGTATTTT

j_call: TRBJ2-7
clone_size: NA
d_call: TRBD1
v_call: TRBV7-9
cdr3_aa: CASSAEGQAEQYF
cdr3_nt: TGTGCCAGCAGCGCTGAAGGACAGGCCGAGCAGTACTTC

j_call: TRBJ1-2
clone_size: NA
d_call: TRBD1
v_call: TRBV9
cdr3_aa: CASSADPTGTGEAYGYTF
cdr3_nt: TGTGCCAGCAGCGCAGACCCGACCGGGACAGGGGAAGCCTATGGCTACACCTTC